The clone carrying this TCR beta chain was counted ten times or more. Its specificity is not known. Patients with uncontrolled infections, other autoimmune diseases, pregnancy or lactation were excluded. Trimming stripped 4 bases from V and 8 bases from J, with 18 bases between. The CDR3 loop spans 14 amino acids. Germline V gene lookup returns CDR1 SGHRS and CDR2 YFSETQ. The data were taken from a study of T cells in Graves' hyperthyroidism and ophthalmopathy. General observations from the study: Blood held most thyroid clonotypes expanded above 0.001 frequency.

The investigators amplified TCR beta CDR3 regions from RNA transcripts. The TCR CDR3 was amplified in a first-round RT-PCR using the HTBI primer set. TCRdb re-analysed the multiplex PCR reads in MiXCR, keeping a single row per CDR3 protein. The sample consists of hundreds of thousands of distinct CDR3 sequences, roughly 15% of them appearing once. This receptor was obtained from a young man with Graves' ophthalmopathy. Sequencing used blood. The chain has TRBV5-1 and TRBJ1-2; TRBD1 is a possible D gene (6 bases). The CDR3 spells CASSLKQGGEGYTF. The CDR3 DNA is TGCGCCAGCAGCCTGAAACAGGGCGGGGAAGGCTACACCTTC.